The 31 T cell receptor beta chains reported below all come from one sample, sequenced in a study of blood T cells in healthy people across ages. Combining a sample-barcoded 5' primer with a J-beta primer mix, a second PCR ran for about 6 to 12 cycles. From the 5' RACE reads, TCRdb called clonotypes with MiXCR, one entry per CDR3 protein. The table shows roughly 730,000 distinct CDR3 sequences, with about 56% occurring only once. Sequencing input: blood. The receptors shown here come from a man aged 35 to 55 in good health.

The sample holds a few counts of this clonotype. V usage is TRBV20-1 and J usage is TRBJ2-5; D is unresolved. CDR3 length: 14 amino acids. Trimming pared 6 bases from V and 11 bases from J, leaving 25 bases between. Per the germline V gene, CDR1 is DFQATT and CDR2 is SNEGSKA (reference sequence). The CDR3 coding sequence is TGCAGTGCCCCTCGTGGCAGCCCGGCGAATGAGCAGTACTTC. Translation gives CSAPRGSPANEQYF.

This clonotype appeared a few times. For the CDR3, the DNA is TGCAGTGCTAGAGCACCCATAAGCTCCTACGAGCAGTACTTC. It codes for CSARAPISSYEQYF. The rearrangement links TRBV20-1 to TRBJ2-7; D is unresolved. Per germline, CDR1 DFQATT and CDR2 SNEGSKA (reference sequence). Trimming stripped 1 base from V and 0 bases from J, with 10 bases between. The CDR3 spans 14 residues.

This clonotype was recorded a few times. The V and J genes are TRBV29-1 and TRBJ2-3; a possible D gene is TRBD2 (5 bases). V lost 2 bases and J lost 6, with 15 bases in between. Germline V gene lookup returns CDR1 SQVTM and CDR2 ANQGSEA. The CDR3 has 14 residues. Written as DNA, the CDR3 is TGCAGCGTTGAACCTAGCCTGAGTCGGGATACGCAGTATTTT. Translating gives CSVEPSLSRDTQYF.

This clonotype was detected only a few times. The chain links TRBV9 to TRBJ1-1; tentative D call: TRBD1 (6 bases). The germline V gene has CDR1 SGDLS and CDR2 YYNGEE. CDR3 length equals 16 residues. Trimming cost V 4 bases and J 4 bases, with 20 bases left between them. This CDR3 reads CASSLNVGGVSTEAFF. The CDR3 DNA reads TGTGCCAGCAGCTTAAACGTAGGGGGAGTAAGCACTGAAGCTTTCTTT.

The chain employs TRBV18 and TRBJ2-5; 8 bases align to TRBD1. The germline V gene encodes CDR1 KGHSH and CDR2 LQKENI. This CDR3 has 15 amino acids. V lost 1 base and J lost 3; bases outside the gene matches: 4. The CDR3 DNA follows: TGTGCCAGCTCACCACTAGGACAGGGAAAAGAGACCCAGTACTTC. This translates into CASSPLGQGKETQYF.

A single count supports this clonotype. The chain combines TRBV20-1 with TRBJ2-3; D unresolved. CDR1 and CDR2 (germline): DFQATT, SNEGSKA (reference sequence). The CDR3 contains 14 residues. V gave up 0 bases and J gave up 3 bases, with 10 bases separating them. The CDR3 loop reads CSARDRTKTDTQYF. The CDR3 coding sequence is TGCAGTGCTAGAGATCGAACCAAAACAGATACGCAGTATTTT.

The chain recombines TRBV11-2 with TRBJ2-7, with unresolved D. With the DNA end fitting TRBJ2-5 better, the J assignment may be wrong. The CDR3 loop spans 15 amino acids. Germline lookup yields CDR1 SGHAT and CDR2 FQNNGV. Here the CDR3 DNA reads TGTGCCAGCAGCCTAAATAGGCGATATGGGGAGACCCAGTACTTC. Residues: CASSLNRRYGETQYF.

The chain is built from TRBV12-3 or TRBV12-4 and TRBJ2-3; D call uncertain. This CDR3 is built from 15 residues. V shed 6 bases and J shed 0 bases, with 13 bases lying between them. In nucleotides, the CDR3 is TGTGCCAGCAGGTCTCCGGGTCGCAGCACAGATACGCAGTATTTT. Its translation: CASRSPGRSTDTQYF.

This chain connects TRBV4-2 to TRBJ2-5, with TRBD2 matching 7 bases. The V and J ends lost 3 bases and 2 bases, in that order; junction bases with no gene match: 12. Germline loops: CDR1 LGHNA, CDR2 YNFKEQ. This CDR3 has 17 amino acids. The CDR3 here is CASSQEASGNPQETQYF. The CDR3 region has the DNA TGTGCCAGCAGCCAGGAAGCCAGCGGGAATCCTCAAGAGACCCAGTACTTC.

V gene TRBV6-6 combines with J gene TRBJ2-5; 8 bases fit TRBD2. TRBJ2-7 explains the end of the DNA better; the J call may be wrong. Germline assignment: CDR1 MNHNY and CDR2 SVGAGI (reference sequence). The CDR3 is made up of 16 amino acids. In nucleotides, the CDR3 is TGTGCCAGCAGTTACTCGAGAACTAGCGGAGCCTACGAGCAGTACTTC. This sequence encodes CASSYSRTSGAYEQYF.

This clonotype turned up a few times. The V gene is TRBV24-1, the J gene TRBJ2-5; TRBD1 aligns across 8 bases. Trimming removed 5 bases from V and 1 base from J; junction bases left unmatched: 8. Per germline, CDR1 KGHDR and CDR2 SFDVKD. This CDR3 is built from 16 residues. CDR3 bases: TGTGCCACCAGTGCCCTGGGACAGGCTACCCAAGAGACCCAGTACTTC. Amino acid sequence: CATSALGQATQETQYF.

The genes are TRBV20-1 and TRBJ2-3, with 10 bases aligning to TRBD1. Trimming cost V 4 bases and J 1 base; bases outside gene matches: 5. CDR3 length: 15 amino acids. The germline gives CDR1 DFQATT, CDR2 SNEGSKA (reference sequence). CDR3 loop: CSAIWTGGGTDTQYF. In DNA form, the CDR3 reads TGCAGTGCTATTTGGACAGGGGGGGGCACAGATACGCAGTATTTT.

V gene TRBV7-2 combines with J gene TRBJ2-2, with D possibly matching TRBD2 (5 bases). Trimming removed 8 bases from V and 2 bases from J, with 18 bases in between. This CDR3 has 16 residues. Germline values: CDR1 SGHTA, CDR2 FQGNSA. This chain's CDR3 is CASAKGAAQNTGELFF. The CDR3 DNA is TGTGCCAGCGCGAAAGGAGCGGCGCAAAACACCGGGGAGCTGTTTTTT.

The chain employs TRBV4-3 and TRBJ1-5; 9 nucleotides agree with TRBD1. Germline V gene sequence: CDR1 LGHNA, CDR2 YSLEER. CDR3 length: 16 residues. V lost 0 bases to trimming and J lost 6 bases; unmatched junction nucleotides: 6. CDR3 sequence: CASSQESGTGSQPQHF. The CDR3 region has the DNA TGCGCCAGCAGCCAAGAGTCAGGGACAGGGAGTCAGCCCCAGCATTTT.

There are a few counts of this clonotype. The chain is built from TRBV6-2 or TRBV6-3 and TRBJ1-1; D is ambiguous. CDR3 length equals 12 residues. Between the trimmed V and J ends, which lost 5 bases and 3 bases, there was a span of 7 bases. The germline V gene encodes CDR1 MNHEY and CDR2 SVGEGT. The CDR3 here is CASSPTDTEAFF. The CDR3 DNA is TGTGCCAGCAGTCCGACGGACACTGAAGCTTTCTTT.

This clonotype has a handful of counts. The CDR3 protein is CASSQRQGPTEQFF. CDR3 sequence (DNA): TGTGCCAGCAGCCAACGACAGGGGCCGACTGAGCAGTTCTTC. This sequence joins TRBV3-1 and TRBJ2-1; 8 positions agree with TRBD1. The CDR3 contains 14 residues. Germline values: CDR1 LGHDT, CDR2 YNNKEL (reference sequence). J was trimmed by 9 bases and V by 2 bases; bases with no gene match: 6.

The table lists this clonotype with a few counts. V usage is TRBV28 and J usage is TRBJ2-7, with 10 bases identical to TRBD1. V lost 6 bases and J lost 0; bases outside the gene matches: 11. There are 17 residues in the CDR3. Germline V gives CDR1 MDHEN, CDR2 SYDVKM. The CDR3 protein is CASSGTGQGLSSYEQYF. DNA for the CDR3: TGTGCCAGCAGCGGGACGGGACAGGGGTTGAGCTCCTACGAGCAGTACTTC.

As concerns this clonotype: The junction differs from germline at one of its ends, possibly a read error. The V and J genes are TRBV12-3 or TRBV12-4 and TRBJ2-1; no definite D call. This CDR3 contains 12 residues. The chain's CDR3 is CANSFSGREQFF. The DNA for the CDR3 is TGTGCCAACAGTTTTTCGGGTCGTGAGCAGTTCTTC.

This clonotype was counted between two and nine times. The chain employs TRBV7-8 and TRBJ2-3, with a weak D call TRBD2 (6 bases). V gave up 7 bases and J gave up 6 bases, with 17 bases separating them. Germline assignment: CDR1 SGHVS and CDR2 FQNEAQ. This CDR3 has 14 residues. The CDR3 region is CASNSGVEEDTQYF. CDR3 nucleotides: TGTGCCAGCAACTCGGGAGTAGAAGAGGATACGCAGTATTTT. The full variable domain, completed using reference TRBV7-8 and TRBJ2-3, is GAGVSQSPRYKVAKRGQDVALRCDPISGHVSLFWYQQALGQGPEFLTYFQNEAQLDKSGLPSDRFFAERPEGSVSTLKIQRTQQEDSAVYLCASNSGVEEDTQYFGPGTRLTVL.

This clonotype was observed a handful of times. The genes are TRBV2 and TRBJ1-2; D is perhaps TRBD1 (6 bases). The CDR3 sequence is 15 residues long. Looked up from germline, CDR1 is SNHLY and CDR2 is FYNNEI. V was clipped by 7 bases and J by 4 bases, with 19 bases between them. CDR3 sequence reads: CASKEGGELGYGYTF. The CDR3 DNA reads TGTGCCAGCAAGGAGGGGGGGGAGCTCGGCTATGGCTACACCTTC. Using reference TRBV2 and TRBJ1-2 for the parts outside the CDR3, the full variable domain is EPEVTQTPSHQVTQMGQEVILRCVPISNHLYFYWYRQILGQKVEFLVSFYNNEISEKSEIFDDQFSVERPDGSNFTLKIRSTKLEDSAMYFCASKEGGELGYGYTFGSGTRLTVV.

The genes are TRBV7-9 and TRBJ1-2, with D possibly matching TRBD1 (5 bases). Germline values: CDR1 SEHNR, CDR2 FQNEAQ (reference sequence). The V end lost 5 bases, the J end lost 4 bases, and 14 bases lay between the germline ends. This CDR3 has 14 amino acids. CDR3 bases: TGTGCCAGCAGCCAACCGGGGCTGAGCTATGGCTACACCTTC. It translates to CASSQPGLSYGYTF.

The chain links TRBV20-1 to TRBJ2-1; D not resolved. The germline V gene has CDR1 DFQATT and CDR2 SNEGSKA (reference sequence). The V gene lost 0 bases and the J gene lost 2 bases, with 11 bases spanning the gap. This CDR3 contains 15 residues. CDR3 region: CSARDQQSPYNEQFF. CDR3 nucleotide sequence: TGCAGTGCTAGAGATCAGCAGTCCCCCTACAATGAGCAGTTCTTC.

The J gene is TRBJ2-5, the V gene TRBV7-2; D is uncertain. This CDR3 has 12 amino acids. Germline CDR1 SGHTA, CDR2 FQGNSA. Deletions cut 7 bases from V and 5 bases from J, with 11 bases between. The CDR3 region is CASTPTRETQYF. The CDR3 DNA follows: TGTGCCAGCACCCCAACGAGGGAGACCCAGTACTTC.

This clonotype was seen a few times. The CDR3, as DNA: TGCGCCAGCAGCCAAGATTCCCCGGGGTACTATGGCTACACCTTC. This sequence encodes CASSQDSPGYYGYTF. V is TRBV4-1 and J is TRBJ1-2; D is unresolved. CDR1 MGHRA and CDR2 YSYEKL come from the germline V gene. The CDR3 runs 15 residues. Trimming left V 0 bases short and J 3 bases short, with 11 bases between.

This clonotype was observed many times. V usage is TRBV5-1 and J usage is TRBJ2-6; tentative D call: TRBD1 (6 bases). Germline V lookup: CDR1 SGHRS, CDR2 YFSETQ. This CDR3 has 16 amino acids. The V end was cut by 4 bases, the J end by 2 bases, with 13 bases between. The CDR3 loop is CASSGRTAAGANVLTF. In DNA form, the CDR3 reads TGCGCCAGCAGCGGCCGGACAGCGGCTGGGGCCAACGTCCTGACTTTC.

The CDR3 bases are TGTGCCAGCAGAGATACAGGGGGACAAGAGACCCAGTACTTC. This codes for CASRDTGGQETQYF. The chain couples TRBV12-3 or TRBV12-4 to TRBJ2-5, with 8 bases aligning to TRBD1. The CDR3 length is 14 residues. V was clipped by 6 bases and J by 2 bases; unmatched bases: 5.

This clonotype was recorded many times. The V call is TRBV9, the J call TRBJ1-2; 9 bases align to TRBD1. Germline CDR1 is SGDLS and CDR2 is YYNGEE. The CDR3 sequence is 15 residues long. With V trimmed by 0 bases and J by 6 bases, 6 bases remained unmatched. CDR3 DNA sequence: TGTGCCAGCAGCGTAGGGCTCACAGGGGGCGATGGCTACACCTTC. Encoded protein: CASSVGLTGGDGYTF.

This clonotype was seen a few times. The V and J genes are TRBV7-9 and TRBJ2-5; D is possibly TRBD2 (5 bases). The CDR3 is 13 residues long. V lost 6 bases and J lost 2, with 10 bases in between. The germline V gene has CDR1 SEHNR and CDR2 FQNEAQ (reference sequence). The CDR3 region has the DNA TGTGCCAGCAGAGAGGGCCAACAAGAGACCCAGTACTTC. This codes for CASREGQQETQYF.

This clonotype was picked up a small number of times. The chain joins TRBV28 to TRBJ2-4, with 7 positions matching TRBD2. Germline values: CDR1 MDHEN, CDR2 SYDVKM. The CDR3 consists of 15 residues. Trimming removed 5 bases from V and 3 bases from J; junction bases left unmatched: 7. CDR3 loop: CASSVQRDGKNIQYF. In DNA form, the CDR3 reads TGTGCCAGCAGTGTTCAGCGGGACGGCAAAAACATTCAGTACTTC.

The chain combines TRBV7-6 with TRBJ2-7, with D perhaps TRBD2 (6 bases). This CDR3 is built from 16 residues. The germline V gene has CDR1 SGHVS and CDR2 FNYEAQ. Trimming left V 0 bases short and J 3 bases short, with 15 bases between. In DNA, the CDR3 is TGTGCCAGCAGCTTAGCCGGAGGGCGGAGGAGCTACGAGCAGTACTTC. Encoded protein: CASSLAGGRRSYEQYF.

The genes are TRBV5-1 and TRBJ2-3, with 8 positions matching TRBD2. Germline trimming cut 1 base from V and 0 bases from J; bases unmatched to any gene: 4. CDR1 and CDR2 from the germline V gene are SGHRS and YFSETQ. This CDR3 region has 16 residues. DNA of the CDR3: TGCGCCAGCAGCTTGAACCCTAGCGGGAGCACAGATACGCAGTATTTT. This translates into CASSLNPSGSTDTQYF. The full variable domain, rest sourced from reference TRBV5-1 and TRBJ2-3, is KAGVTQTPRYLIKTRGQQVTLSCSPISGHRSVSWYQQTPGQGLQFLFEYFSETQRNKGNFPGRFSGRQFSNSRSEMNVSTLELGDSALYLCASSLNPSGSTDTQYFGPGTRLTVL.